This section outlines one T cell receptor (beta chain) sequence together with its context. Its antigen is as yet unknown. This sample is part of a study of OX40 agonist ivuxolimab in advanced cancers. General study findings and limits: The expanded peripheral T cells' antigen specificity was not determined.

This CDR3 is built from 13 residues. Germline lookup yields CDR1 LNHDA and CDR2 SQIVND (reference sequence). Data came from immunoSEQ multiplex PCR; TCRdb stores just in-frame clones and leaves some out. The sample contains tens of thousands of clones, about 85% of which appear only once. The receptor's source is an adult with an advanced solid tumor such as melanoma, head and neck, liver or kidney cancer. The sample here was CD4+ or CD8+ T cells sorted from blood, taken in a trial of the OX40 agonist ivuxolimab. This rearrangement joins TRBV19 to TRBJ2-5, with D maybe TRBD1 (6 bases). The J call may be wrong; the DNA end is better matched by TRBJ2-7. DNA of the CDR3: TGTGCCAGTAGTATTCAGGGGACGGGCGAGCAGTACTTC. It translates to CASSIQGTGEQYF.